These 29 T cell receptor beta chains came from one sample sequenced in a study of control samples from healthy donors and cancer patients. Libraries were prepared by immunoSEQ multiplex PCR; TCRdb keeps only in-frame clonotypes and omits some of them. The sample yields more than 150,000 clones, more than 85% seen once. The sequenced sample consisted of blood. Receptor source: a woman in her 30s in good health.

This clone was recorded only once. The genes are TRBV6-5 and TRBJ2-7; D ambiguous. This CDR3 comprises 11 residues. Trimming stripped 8 bases from V and 3 bases from J, with 8 bases between. Germline CDR1 reads MNHEY; CDR2 reads SVGAGI. CDR3 in amino acids: CASEWSYEQYF. Written as DNA, the CDR3 is TGTGCCAGCGAATGGAGCTACGAGCAGTACTTC.

The chain has TRBV7-9 and TRBJ1-1; D possibly corresponds to TRBD1 (5 bases). Germline V CDR1 and CDR2: SEHNR, FQNEAQ (reference sequence). The V end was cut by 4 bases, the J end by 8 bases, with 14 bases between. This CDR3 spans 13 amino acids. This CDR3 reads CASSSAAGTEAFF. The CDR3 DNA reads TGTGCCAGCAGCTCGGCGGCGGGGACGGAAGCTTTCTTT.

The chain uses TRBV7-9 and TRBJ1-4; TRBD1 aligns across 9 bases. J was trimmed by 0 bases and V by 3 bases; bases with no gene match: 2. This CDR3 has 16 amino acids. Germline assignment: CDR1 SEHNR and CDR2 FQNEAQ (reference sequence). The CDR3 region is CASSLGQGATNEKLFF. The CDR3 DNA reads as TGTGCCAGCAGCTTGGGACAGGGCGCAACTAATGAAAAACTGTTTTTT.

The chain carries TRBV19 and TRBJ1-5, with D possibly being TRBD1 (6 bases). The CDR3 is 13 amino acids. Germline CDR1 reads LNHDA; CDR2 reads SQIVND (reference sequence). V was shortened by 9 bases and J by 4 bases, with 13 bases between the two germline ends. As DNA, the CDR3 is TGTGCCAGGCGGGGGGGCACAAATCAGCCCCAGCATTTT. Residues: CARRGGTNQPQHF.

V gene TRBV4-3 combines with J gene TRBJ2-7; weak D call: TRBD2 (6 bases). CDR1 LGHNA and CDR2 YSLEER come from the germline V gene. V lost 0 bases, J lost 2 bases, and 14 bases lay in between. The CDR3 totals 16 residues. CDR3 nucleotide sequence: TGCGCCAGCAGCCAAGATCGGGGGAGTCCGCCCTACGAGCAGTACTTC. Its translation: CASSQDRGSPPYEQYF.

The chain has TRBV28 and TRBJ2-7; possible D gene TRBD1, 5 bases. Per the germline V gene, CDR1 is MDHEN and CDR2 is SYDVKM. Trimming shortened V by 4 bases and J by 6 bases, and 19 bases separated the two germline ends. The CDR3 contains 15 residues. DNA for the CDR3: TGTGCCAGCAGTTCCCCATCTGAGAGACAGTCCGAGCAGTACTTC. It specifies CASSSPSERQSEQYF.

This chain uses TRBV19 with TRBJ1-2, with 10 nucleotides matching TRBD1. The CDR3 is made up of 16 amino acids. The ends lost 5 bases at V and 1 base at J; junction bases unmatched: 7. In germline, CDR1 is LNHDA, CDR2 SQIVND (reference sequence). The CDR3 DNA reads TGTGCCAGTAGTTCCTCCGGGACAGGGGTTAACTATGGCTACACCTTC. Its translation is CASSSSGTGVNYGYTF.

The gene calls are TRBV7-9 and TRBJ2-2; D is unresolved. This CDR3 has 13 residues. Germline V gene lookup returns CDR1 SEHNR and CDR2 FQNEAQ (reference sequence). The V end lost 4 bases, the J end lost 5 bases, and 8 bases lay between the germline ends. The CDR3 DNA follows: TGTGCCAGCAGCTACACGCTAACCGGGGAGCTGTTTTTT. Translated, it gives CASSYTLTGELFF.

As regards this clone: Mismatch with germline at one junction end may stem from a read error. The rearrangement uses TRBV28 and TRBJ2-7, with D maybe TRBD2 (6 bases). The CDR3 is 14 residues long. The germline gives CDR1 MDHEN, CDR2 SYDVKM. The CDR3 coding sequence is TGTGCCAGCAGCCGCCCCGGGAGATTAGAAGAGCAGTGCTTC. Its translation is CASSRPGRLEEQCF.

The chain is built from TRBV3-1 (or the pseudogene TRBV3-2) and TRBJ1-2; D is possibly TRBD1 (6 bases). This CDR3 has 13 residues. Per germline, CDR1 LGHDT and CDR2 YNNKEL (reference sequence). V lost 0 bases and J 7 bases, leaving 9 bases between the germline ends. This CDR3 reads CASSQDQGFGYTF. The CDR3, as DNA: TGTGCCAGCAGCCAAGATCAGGGGTTTGGCTACACCTTC.

The chain is built from TRBV29-1 and TRBJ1-2; D is unresolved. This CDR3 comprises 11 residues. Trimming shortened V by 7 bases and J by 4 bases, and 10 bases separated the two germline ends. CDR1 SQVTM and CDR2 ANQGSEA come from the germline V gene. CDR3 sequence reads: CSAAEGYGYTF. In DNA form, the CDR3 reads TGCAGCGCTGCCGAGGGCTATGGCTACACCTTC.

V is TRBV7-3 and J is TRBJ2-1, with D perhaps TRBD2 (6 bases). This CDR3 has 15 residues. Trimming pared 3 bases from V and 6 bases from J, leaving 15 bases between. Germline assignment: CDR1 SGHTA and CDR2 FQGTGA. In DNA form, the CDR3 reads TGTGCCAGCAGCTTTTCCCCTGGGGGGATCAATGAGCAGTTCTTC. Amino acids: CASSFSPGGINEQFF.

The chain couples TRBV7-2 to TRBJ2-4; tentative D call: TRBD2 (6 bases). In germline, CDR1 is SGHTA, CDR2 FQGNSA. The CDR3 is 16 amino acids. Trimming stripped 5 bases from V and 1 base from J, with 15 bases between. In DNA, the CDR3 is TGTGCCAGCAGCAGGCGGGACTCCCTTGCCAAAAACATTCAGTACTTC. Its protein is CASSRRDSLAKNIQYF.

The chain uses TRBV7-9 and TRBJ2-5; TRBD2 matches 12 bases. In germline, CDR1 is SEHNR, CDR2 FQNEAQ (reference sequence). V lost 5 bases to trimming and J lost 2 bases; unmatched junction nucleotides: 3. This CDR3 is 15 amino acids long. The CDR3 is CASSAGLAGQETQYF. The CDR3 DNA follows: TGTGCCAGCAGCGCTGGACTAGCGGGGCAAGAGACCCAGTACTTC.

This clone was seen once. V gene TRBV7-8 combines with J gene TRBJ2-1, with TRBD2 matching over 8 bases. Germline trimming cut 1 base from V and 9 bases from J; bases unmatched to any gene: 17. The CDR3 contains 18 residues. Germline V gives CDR1 SGHVS, CDR2 FQNEAQ. Here the CDR3 DNA reads TGTGCCAGCAGCTTAGGGTATTTAGCGGGACTGGTTCGTAGTGAGCAGTTCTTC. Translation: CASSLGYLAGLVRSEQFF.

The gene calls are TRBV18 and TRBJ2-7; D gene unclear. V lost 2 bases and J 3 bases, leaving 2 bases between the germline ends. CDR1 is KGHSH, CDR2 LQKENI, per germline. The CDR3 length is 11 residues. CDR3 sequence (DNA): TGTGCCAGCTCACCAAACTACGAGCAGTACTTC. Translation: CASSPNYEQYF.

V and J are TRBV29-1 and TRBJ2-5; D ambiguous. The germline V gene encodes CDR1 SQVTM and CDR2 ANQGSEA. The CDR3 contains 16 residues. V shed 1 base and J shed 1 base, with 16 bases lying between them. Here the CDR3 DNA reads TGCAGCGTTGAAGGTTTGCGAGATCCCCCCCAAGAGACCCAGTACTTC. Protein sequence: CSVEGLRDPPQETQYF. The full variable domain, with the rest looked up from reference TRBV29-1 and TRBJ2-5, is SAVISQKPSRDICQRGTSLTIQCQVDSQVTMMFWYRQQPGQSLTLIATANQGSEATYESGFVIDKFPISRPNLTFSTLTVSNMSPEDSSIYLCSVEGLRDPPQETQYFGPGTRLLVL.

The chain has TRBV6-1 and TRBJ2-1; no firm D call. Trimming took 2 bases from V and 6 from J, leaving 8 bases between them. There are 13 residues in the CDR3. The V gene's germline CDR1 is MNHNS and CDR2 SASEGT. CDR3 amino acids: CASSESVINEQFF. CDR3 coding DNA: TGTGCCAGCAGTGAAAGCGTTATCAATGAGCAGTTCTTC.

The CDR3 DNA is TGTGCCAGCACTTTGGCCACGAACACCGGGGAGCTGTTTTTT. Translated: CASTLATNTGELFF. The chain couples TRBV3-1 (or the pseudogene TRBV3-2) to TRBJ2-2; no definite D call. The CDR3 sequence is 14 residues long. V was trimmed by 7 bases and J by 0 bases, leaving 9 bases between them. Germline CDR1 LGHDT, CDR2 YNNKEL (reference sequence).

This chain joins TRBV18 and TRBJ1-4, with unresolved D. There are 14 residues in the CDR3. With 2 bases removed from V and 5 bases from J, the gap between germline ends came to 9 bases. Germline CDR1 reads KGHSH; CDR2 reads LQKENI. For the CDR3, the DNA is TGTGCCAGCTCACCAATCGTCCGGAATGAAAAACTGTTTTTT. Protein product: CASSPIVRNEKLFF. The entire variable domain, with the rest obtained from reference TRBV18 and TRBJ1-4, is as follows: NAGVMQNPRHLVRRRGQEARLRCSPMKGHSHVYWYRQLPEEGLKFMVYLQKENIIDESGMPKERFSAEFPKEGPSILRIQQVVRGDSAAYFCASSPIVRNEKLFFGSGTQLSVL.

V usage is TRBV3-1 (or the pseudogene TRBV3-2) and J usage is TRBJ1-3; D is ambiguous. Germline V gene sequence: CDR1 LGHDT, CDR2 YNNKEL (reference sequence). V was clipped by 0 bases and J by 4 bases, with 10 bases between them. The CDR3 contains 15 residues. CDR3 in DNA: TGTGCCAGCAGCCAAGAGTCCGGGTACGGAAACACCATATATTTT. Its translation: CASSQESGYGNTIYF.

The V call is TRBV7-3, the J call TRBJ2-3; perhaps TRBD2 as D (5 bases). V lost 2 bases and J lost 2, with 8 bases in between. Germline V gene lookup returns CDR1 SGHTA and CDR2 FQGTGA. This CDR3 has 14 residues. This CDR3 is CASSLSGVTDTQYF. CDR3 DNA sequence: TGTGCCAGCAGCTTATCCGGGGTCACAGATACGCAGTATTTT. Using reference TRBV7-3 and TRBJ2-3 for the parts outside the CDR3, the full variable domain is GAGVSQTPSNKVTEKGKYVELRCDPISGHTALYWYRQSLGQGPEFLIYFQGTGAADDSGLPNDRFFAVRPEGSVSTLKIQRTERGDSAVYLCASSLSGVTDTQYFGPGTRLTVL.

V gene TRBV27 combines with J gene TRBJ2-5; D might be TRBD2 (6 bases). In germline, CDR1 is MNHEY, CDR2 SMNVEV (reference sequence). Trimming removed 6 bases from V and 2 bases from J, with 16 bases in between. This CDR3 has 15 residues. The CDR3 DNA reads as TGTGCCAGCAGGACAGTTGGGGCGGGGCAAGAGACCCAGTACTTC. Protein product: CASRTVGAGQETQYF.

As for this clone: Within the sample, other DNA sequences also encode this same CDR3. This chain uses TRBV7-3 with TRBJ1-6; D remains ambiguous. The CDR3 runs 14 residues. V was trimmed by 2 bases and J by 2 bases, leaving 4 bases between them. CDR1 and CDR2 from the germline V gene are SGHTA and FQGTGA. CDR3 region: CASSLGTYNSPLHF. The CDR3 bases are TGTGCCAGCAGCTTAGGGACCTATAATTCACCCCTCCACTTT.

The V and J genes are TRBV19 and TRBJ2-3; 10 bases map to TRBD2. Germline lookup yields CDR1 LNHDA and CDR2 SQIVND (reference sequence). V was clipped by 7 bases and J by 4 bases; unmatched bases: 5. The CDR3 consists of 14 residues. The chain's CDR3 is CASNQAGGSDTQYF. The DNA of the CDR3 is TGTGCCAGTAATCAAGCGGGAGGGTCAGATACGCAGTATTTT.

The count of this clone is one. The gene calls are TRBV6-1 and TRBJ1-6; 7 nucleotides match TRBD1. CDR3 length equals 16 residues. V gave up 3 bases and J gave up 0 bases; unmatched junction bases: 2. Per germline, CDR1 MNHNS and CDR2 SASEGT. CDR3 sequence reads: CASSDGTASYNSPLHF. The CDR3 nucleotides read TGTGCCAGCAGTGACGGGACAGCCTCCTATAATTCACCCCTCCACTTT.

V is TRBV28 and J is TRBJ2-1; possible D gene TRBD1, 5 bases. Germline V CDR1 and CDR2: MDHEN, SYDVKM. V shed 3 bases and J shed 6 bases, with 18 bases lying between them. The CDR3 loop spans 16 amino acids. The CDR3 is CASSLFSKGAPNEQFF. CDR3 bases: TGTGCCAGCAGTTTGTTTTCCAAAGGGGCCCCCAATGAGCAGTTCTTC.

This rearrangement joins TRBV28 to TRBJ1-3; unclear D gene. This CDR3 comprises 15 residues. Germline V gene lookup returns CDR1 MDHEN and CDR2 SYDVKM. The germline V and J ends were trimmed by 0 bases and 0 bases, with 6 bases remaining between them. The CDR3 sequence is CASSLWIGSGNTIYF. The CDR3 nucleotides read TGTGCCAGCAGTTTATGGATAGGCTCTGGAAACACCATATATTTT.

The J gene is TRBJ2-7, the V gene TRBV6-7; TRBD1 or TRBD2 may be the D gene (5 bases each). TRBV6-7 is sorted into the ORF group, with uncertain function. Trimming pared 5 bases from V and 4 bases from J, leaving 18 bases between. This CDR3 has 15 residues. The CDR3 is CASSGLKGPKYEQYF. CDR3 sequence (DNA): TGTGCCAGCAGTGGCCTGAAGGGACCCAAGTACGAGCAGTACTTC.